This T cell receptor (beta chain) was sequenced in a study of blood T cell repertoires in COVID-19. About the study: COVID-19 samples collected from the United States, Italy and Spain covered acute and convalescent phases.

Profiled with immunoSEQ multiplex PCR; TCRdb holds only in-frame clones, not every one. The repertoire holds almost 70,000 clones, 60% to 85% seen once, with 15% to 20% in the top ten. This clonotype was sampled from a man between 60 and 75 years old with acute or convalescent COVID-19. Input material: peripheral blood.

The CDR3 region has the DNA TGCGCCAGCAGCTTTGGTAGAGCGGGGGGGCCCGAGCAGTACTTC. Translating it yields CASSFGRAGGPEQYF. The chain uses TRBV5-1 and TRBJ2-7; TRBD2 aligns across 10 bases. V dropped 2 bases and J dropped 6; count of bases not matched to a gene: 8. The CDR3 has 15 amino acids. Germline CDR1 and CDR2: SGHRS and YFSETQ.